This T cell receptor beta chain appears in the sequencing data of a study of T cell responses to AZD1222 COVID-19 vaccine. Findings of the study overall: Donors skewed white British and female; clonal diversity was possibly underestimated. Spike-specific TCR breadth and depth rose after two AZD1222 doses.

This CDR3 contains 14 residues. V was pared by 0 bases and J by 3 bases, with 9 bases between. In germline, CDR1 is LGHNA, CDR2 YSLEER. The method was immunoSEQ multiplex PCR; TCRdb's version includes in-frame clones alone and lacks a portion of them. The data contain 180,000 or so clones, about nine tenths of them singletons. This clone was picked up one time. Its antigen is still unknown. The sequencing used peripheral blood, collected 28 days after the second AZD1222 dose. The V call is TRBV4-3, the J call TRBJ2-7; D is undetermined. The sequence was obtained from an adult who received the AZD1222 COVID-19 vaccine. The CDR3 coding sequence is TGCGCCAGCAGCCAAGATTTTGCAGGCTACGAGCAGTACTTC. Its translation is CASSQDFAGYEQYF.